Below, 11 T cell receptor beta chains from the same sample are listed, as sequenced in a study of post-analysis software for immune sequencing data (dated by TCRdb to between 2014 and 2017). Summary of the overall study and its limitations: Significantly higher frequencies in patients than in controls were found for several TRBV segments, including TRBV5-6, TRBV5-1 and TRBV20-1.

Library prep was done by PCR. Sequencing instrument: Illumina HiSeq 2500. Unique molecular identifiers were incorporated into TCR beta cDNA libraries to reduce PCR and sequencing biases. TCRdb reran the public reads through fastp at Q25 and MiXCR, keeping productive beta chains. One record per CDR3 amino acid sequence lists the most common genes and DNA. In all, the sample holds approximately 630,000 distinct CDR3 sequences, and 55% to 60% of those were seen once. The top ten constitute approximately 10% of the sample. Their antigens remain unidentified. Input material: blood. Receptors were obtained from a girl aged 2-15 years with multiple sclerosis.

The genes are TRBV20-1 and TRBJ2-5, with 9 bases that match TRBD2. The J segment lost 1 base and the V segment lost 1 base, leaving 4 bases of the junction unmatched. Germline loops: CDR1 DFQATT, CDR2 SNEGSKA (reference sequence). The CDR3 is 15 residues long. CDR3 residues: CSARVSGRPQETQYF. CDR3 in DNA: TGCAGTGCTAGAGTCAGCGGGAGGCCCCAAGAGACCCAGTACTTC.

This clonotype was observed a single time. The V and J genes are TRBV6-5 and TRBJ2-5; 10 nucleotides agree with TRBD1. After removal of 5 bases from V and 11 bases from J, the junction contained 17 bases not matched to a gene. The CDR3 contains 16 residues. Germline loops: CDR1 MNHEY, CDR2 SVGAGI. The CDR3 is CASSPLTGGANNEQYF. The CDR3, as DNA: TGTGCCAGCAGTCCCCTGACAGGGGGCGCTAACAATGAGCAGTACTTC.

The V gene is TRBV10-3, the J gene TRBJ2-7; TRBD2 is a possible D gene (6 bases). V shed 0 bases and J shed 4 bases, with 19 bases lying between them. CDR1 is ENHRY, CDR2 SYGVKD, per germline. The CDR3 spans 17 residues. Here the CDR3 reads CAISESGGGSFIYEQYF. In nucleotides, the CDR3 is TGTGCCATCAGTGAGTCGGGTGGAGGGTCGTTTATTTACGAGCAGTACTTC.

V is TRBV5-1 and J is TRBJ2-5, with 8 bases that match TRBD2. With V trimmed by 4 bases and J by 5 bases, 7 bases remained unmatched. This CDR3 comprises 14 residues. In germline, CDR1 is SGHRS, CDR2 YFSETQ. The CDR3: CASSAGTREETQYF. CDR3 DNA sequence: TGCGCCAGCAGCGCCGGGACTAGGGAGGAGACCCAGTACTTC.

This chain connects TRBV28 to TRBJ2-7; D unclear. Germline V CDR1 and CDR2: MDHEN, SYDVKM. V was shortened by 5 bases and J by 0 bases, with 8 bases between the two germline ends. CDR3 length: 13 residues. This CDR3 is CASSTRSSYEQYF. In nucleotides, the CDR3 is TGTGCCAGCAGTACGCGGAGCTCCTACGAGCAGTACTTC.

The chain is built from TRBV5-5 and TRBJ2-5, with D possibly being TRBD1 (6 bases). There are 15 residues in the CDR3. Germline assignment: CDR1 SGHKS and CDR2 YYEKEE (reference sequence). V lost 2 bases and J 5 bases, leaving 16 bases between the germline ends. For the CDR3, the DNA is TGTGCCAGCAGCTTAGCAGGGGACCGTCGGGAGACCCAGTACTTC. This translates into CASSLAGDRRETQYF. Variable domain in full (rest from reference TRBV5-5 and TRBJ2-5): DAGVTQSPTHLIKTRGQQVTLRCSPISGHKSVSWYQQVLGQGPQFIFQYYEKEERGRGNFPDRFSARQFPNYSSELNVNALLLGDSALYLCASSLAGDRRETQYFGPGTRLLVL.

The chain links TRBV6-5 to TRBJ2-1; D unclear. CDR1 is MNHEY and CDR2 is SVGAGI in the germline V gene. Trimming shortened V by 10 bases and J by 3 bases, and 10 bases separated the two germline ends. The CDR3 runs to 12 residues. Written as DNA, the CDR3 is TGTGCCACGCAGTCGGTCTACAATGAGCAGTTCTTC. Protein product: CATQSVYNEQFF.

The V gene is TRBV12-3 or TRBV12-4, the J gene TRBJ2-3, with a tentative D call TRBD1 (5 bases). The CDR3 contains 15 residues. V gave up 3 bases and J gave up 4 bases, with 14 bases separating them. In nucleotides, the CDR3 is TGTGCCAGCAGTTTTGGGGCAGAAGACCCAGATACGCAGTATTTT. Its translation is CASSFGAEDPDTQYF.

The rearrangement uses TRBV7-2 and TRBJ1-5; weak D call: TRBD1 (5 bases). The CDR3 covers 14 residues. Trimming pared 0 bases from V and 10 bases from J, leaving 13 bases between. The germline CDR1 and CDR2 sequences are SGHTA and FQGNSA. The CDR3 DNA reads TGTGCCAGCAGCTTAGCGGTGCCCGGGGGACCCCAGCATTTT. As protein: CASSLAVPGGPQHF.

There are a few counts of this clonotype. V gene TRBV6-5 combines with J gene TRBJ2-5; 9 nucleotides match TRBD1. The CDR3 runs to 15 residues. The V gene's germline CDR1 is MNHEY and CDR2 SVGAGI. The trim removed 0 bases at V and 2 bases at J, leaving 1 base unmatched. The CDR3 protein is CASSYSGQGQETQYF. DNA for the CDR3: TGTGCCAGCAGTTACTCCGGACAGGGGCAAGAGACCCAGTACTTC.

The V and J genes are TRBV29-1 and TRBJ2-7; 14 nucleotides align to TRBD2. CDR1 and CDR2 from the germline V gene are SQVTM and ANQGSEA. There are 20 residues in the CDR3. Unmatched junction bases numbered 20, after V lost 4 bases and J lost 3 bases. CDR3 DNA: TGCAGCGTTGGAACCCCCTCGACTAGCGGGAGGGGTCCGCCTAGCTACGAGCAGTACTTC. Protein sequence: CSVGTPSTSGRGPPSYEQYF.